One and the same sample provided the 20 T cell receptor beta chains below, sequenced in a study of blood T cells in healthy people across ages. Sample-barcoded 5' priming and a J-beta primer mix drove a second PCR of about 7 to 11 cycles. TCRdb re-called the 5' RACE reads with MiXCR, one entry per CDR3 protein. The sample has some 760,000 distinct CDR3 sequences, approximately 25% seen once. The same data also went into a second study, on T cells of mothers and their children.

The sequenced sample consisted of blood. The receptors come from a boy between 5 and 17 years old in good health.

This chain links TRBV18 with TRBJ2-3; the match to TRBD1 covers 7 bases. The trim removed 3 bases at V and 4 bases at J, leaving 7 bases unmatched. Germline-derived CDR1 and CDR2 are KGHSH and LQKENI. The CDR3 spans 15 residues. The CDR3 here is CASSPDRDSSDTQYF. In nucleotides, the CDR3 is TGTGCCAGCTCACCGGACCGGGACAGCTCAGATACGCAGTATTTT.

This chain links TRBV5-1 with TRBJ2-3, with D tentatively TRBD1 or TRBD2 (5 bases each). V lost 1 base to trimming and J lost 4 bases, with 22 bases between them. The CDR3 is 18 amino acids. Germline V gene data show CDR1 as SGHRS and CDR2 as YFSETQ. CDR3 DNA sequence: TGCGCCAGCAGCTTGATCATTAGGATCGGCAGGGAGCCAGATACGCAGTATTTT. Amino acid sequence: CASSLIIRIGREPDTQYF.

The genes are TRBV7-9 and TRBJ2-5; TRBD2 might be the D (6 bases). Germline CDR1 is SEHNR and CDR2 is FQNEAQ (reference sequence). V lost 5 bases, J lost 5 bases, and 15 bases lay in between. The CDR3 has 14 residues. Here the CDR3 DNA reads TGTGCCAGCAGCACGGTTTGGACTACCGAGACCCAGTACTTC. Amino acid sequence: CASSTVWTTETQYF.

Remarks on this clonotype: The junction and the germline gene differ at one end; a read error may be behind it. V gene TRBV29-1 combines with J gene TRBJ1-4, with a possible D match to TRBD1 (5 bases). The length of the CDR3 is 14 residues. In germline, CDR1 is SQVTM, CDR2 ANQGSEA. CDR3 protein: CSVEVRDRGEKLFF. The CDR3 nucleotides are TGCAGTGTTGAAGTTCGTGACAGAGGGGAAAAACTGTTTTTT.

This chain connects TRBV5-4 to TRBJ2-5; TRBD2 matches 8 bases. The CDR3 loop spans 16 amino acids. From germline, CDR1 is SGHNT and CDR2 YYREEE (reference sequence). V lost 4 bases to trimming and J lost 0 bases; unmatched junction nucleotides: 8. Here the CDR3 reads CASSSKRGSDQETQYF. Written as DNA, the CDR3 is TGTGCCAGCAGCAGCAAGCGGGGGAGCGACCAAGAGACCCAGTACTTC.

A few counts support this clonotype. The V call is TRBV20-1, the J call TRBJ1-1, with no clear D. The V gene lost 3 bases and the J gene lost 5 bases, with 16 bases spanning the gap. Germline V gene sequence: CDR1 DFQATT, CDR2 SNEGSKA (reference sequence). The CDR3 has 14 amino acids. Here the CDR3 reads CSASLGGWGTEAFF. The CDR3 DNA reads TGCAGTGCTAGCCTTGGAGGGTGGGGAACTGAAGCTTTCTTT.

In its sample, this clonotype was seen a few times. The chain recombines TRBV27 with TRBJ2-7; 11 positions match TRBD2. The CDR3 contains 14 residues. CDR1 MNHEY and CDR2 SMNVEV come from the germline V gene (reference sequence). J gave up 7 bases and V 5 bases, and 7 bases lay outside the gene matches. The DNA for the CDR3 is TGTGCCAGCAGTATGATGACTAGCGGGGATGAGCAGTACTTC. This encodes CASSMMTSGDEQYF.

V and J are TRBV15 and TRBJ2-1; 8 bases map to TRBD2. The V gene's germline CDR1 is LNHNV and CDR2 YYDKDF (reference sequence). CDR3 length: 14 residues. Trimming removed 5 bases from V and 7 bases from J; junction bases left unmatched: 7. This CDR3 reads CATSGGGGRNEQFF. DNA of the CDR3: TGTGCCACCAGCGGGGGCGGCGGGAGGAATGAGCAGTTCTTC.

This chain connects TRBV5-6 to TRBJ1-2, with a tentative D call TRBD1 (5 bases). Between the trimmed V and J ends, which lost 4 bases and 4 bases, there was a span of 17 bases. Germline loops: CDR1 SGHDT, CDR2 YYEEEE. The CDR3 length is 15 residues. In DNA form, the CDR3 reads TGTGCCAGCAGCACCAGACAGAGCCCTATCTATGGCTACACCTTC. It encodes CASSTRQSPIYGYTF.

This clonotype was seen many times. Here the CDR3 reads CSAPGGLAGVRPQETQYF. CDR3 in DNA: TGCAGTGCCCCCGGCGGACTAGCGGGAGTTCGCCCCCAAGAGACCCAGTACTTC. V and J are TRBV20-1 and TRBJ2-5; 13 nucleotides agree with TRBD2. Trimming at V came to 6 bases and at J to 1 base, leaving 14 bases not matched to a gene. This CDR3 region has 18 residues. Germline CDR1 and CDR2: DFQATT and SNEGSKA (reference sequence).

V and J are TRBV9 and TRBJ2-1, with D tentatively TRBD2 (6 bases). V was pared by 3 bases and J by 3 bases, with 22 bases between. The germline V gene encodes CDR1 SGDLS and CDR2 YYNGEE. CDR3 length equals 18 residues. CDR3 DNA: TGTGCCAGCAGCGCCCGTAACAAAACTAGCAGATACTACAATGAGCAGTTCTTC. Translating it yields CASSARNKTSRYYNEQFF.

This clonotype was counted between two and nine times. The CDR3 DNA reads TGTGCCAGCATCCCTAGGACTGGCCCGTACGAGCAGTACTTC. Translated: CASIPRTGPYEQYF. V and J are TRBV2 and TRBJ2-7; D may be TRBD2 (5 bases). The V end lost 7 bases, the J end lost 4 bases, and 17 bases lay between the germline ends. There are 14 residues in the CDR3. The germline CDR1 and CDR2 sequences are SNHLY and FYNNEI.

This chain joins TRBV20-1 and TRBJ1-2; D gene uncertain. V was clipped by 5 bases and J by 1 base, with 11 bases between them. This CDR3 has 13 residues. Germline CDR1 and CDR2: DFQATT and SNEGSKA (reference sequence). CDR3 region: CSAGIEGNYGYTF. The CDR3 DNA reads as TGCAGTGCTGGGATTGAGGGTAACTATGGCTACACCTTC.

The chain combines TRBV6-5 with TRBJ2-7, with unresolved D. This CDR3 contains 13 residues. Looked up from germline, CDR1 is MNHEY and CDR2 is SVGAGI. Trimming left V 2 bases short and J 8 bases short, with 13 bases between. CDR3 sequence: CASSYPSRGQQYF. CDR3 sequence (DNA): TGTGCCAGCAGTTACCCGAGTCGCGGACAGCAGTACTTC.

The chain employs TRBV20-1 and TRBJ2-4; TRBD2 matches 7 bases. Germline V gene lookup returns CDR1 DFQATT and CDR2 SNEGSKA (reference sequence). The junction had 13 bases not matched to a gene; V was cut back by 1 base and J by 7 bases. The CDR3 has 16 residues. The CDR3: CSARAVGGRAFNIQYF. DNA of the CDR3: TGCAGTGCTAGAGCGGTCGGTGGGAGGGCCTTCAACATTCAGTACTTC.

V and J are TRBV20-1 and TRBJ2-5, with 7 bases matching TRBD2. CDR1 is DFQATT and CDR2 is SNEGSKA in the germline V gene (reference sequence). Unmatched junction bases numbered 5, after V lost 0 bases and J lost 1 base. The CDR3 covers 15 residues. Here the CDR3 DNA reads TGCAGTGCTAGAGATGAACGGGGGGTCCAAGAGACCCAGTACTTC. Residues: CSARDERGVQETQYF.

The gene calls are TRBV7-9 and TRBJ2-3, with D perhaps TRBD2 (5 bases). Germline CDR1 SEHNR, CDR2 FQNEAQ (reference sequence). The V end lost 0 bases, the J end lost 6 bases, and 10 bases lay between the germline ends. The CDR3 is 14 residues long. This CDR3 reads CASSLAGGMDTQYF. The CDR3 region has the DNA TGTGCCAGCAGCTTAGCCGGAGGCATGGATACGCAGTATTTT.

CDR3 sequence: CASRLQGTTEAFF. The CDR3 nucleotides read TGTGCCAGCAGACTCCAGGGGACCACTGAAGCTTTCTTT. The rearrangement uses TRBV25-1 and TRBJ1-1; the D gene is possibly TRBD1 (6 bases). V lost 6 bases and J 4 bases, leaving 12 bases between the germline ends. This CDR3 is built from 13 residues. CDR1 is MGHDK, CDR2 SYGVNS, per germline.

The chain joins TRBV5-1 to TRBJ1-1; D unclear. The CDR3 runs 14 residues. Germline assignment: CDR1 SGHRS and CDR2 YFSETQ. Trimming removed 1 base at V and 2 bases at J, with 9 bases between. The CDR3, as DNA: TGCGCCAGCAGCTTGTCCCAGACAAACACTGAAGCTTTCTTT. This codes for CASSLSQTNTEAFF.

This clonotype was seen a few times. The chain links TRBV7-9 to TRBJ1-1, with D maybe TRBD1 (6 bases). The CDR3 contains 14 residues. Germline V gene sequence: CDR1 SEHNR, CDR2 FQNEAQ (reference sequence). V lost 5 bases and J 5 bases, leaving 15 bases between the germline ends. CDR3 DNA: TGTGCCAGCAGCATACAGGGTAAAGGGACTGAAGCTTTCTTT. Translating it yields CASSIQGKGTEAFF.